Presented here are 10 T cell receptor beta chains from one specimen sequenced in a study of T cell responses to AZD1222 COVID-19 vaccine. Using immunoSEQ multiplex PCR, the repertoire was profiled, and TCRdb retains in-frame clones only, with some absent. This table has 180,000 or so clones, around 94% appearing once. Source: peripheral blood, taken on day 0 of AZD1222 vaccination. The receptors shown here come from an adult in good health.

The chain links TRBV10-3 to TRBJ2-1; D is perhaps TRBD1 (5 bases). Germline V gives CDR1 ENHRY, CDR2 SYGVKD. Trimming left V 3 bases short and J 2 bases short, with 14 bases between. The CDR3 length is 16 residues. The CDR3 loop is CAISDSGSNAYNEQFF. The DNA for the CDR3 is TGTGCCATCAGTGATTCAGGGTCGAACGCCTACAATGAGCAGTTCTTC.

V gene TRBV27 combines with J gene TRBJ2-5; weak D call: TRBD1 (7 bases). V dropped 2 bases and J dropped 7 bases, with 17 bases sitting between them. In germline, CDR1 is MNHEY, CDR2 SMNVEV (reference sequence). The CDR3 runs 15 residues. Written as DNA, the CDR3 is TGTGCCAGCAGTTTAACTTGGTGGCAGGGGGGGACCCAGTACTTC. It translates to CASSLTWWQGGTQYF.

The rearrangement links TRBV3-1 (or the pseudogene TRBV3-2) to TRBJ1-1; TRBD1 agrees at 8 bases. CDR3 length equals 15 residues. V lost 8 bases and J lost 0; bases outside the gene matches: 8. Germline loops: CDR1 LGHDT, CDR2 YNNKEL (reference sequence). CDR3 sequence: CASGPGTGMNTEAFF. CDR3 bases: TGTGCCAGCGGCCCGGGGACAGGAATGAACACTGAAGCTTTCTTT.

This rearrangement joins TRBV2 to TRBJ1-1; D possibly corresponds to TRBD1 (5 bases). Trimming pared 1 base from V and 0 bases from J, leaving 9 bases between. Germline assignment: CDR1 SNHLY and CDR2 FYNNEI. The CDR3 has 15 amino acids. The CDR3: CASSEGAGLNTEAFF. CDR3 nucleotides: TGTGCCAGCAGTGAAGGCGCAGGGTTGAACACTGAAGCTTTCTTT.

J is TRBJ1-1 and V is TRBV29-1; unclear D gene. This CDR3 is built from 13 residues. The V gene lost 7 bases and the J gene lost 1 base, with 13 bases spanning the gap. Germline CDR1 and CDR2: SQVTM and ANQGSEA. The CDR3: CSAPERTNTEAFF. The CDR3 nucleotides are TGCAGCGCTCCCGAGAGGACGAACACTGAAGCTTTCTTT.

The genes are TRBV2 and TRBJ1-4; TRBD1 matches at 7 bases. The CDR3 totals 16 residues. Germline assignment: CDR1 SNHLY and CDR2 FYNNEI. Trimming at V came to 6 bases and at J to 2 bases, leaving 9 bases not matched to a gene. The CDR3 protein is CASREREGATNEKLFF. CDR3 nucleotide sequence: TGTGCCAGCAGAGAAAGAGAGGGGGCGACTAATGAAAAACTGTTTTTT.

The chain links TRBV2 to TRBJ1-1; D is undetermined. There are 14 residues in the CDR3. Per the germline V gene, CDR1 is SNHLY and CDR2 is FYNNEI. With 2 bases removed from V and 4 bases from J, the gap between germline ends came to 11 bases. The CDR3 loop reads CASSELMIATEAFF. CDR3 DNA sequence: TGTGCCAGCAGTGAATTAATGATTGCCACTGAAGCTTTCTTT.

CDR3 DNA sequence: TGTGCCAGCAGAAGGGGCAATCAGCCCCAGCATTTT. It is translated as CASRRGNQPQHF. The chain couples TRBV27 to TRBJ1-5; D call uncertain. Germline V gene sequence: CDR1 MNHEY, CDR2 SMNVEV (reference sequence). This CDR3 is 12 amino acids long. The V end was cut by 6 bases, the J end by 2 bases, with 5 bases between.

This rearrangement joins TRBV12-3 or TRBV12-4 to TRBJ1-6; D might be TRBD1 (6 bases). The CDR3 has 13 residues. The germline V and J ends were trimmed by 3 bases and 14 bases, with 14 bases remaining between them. The CDR3 region has the DNA TGTGCCAGCAGTTTGGTTATAGGGACAACCCTCCACTTT. As protein: CASSLVIGTTLHF.

J is TRBJ1-6 and V is TRBV2; the D gene is possibly TRBD1 (6 bases). Germline V gene data show CDR1 as SNHLY and CDR2 as FYNNEI. The CDR3 has 12 residues. The V end lost 10 bases, the J end lost 7 bases, and 11 bases lay between the germline ends. The CDR3 sequence is CANRAENSPLHF. CDR3 DNA: TGTGCCAACAGGGCCGAGAATTCACCCCTCCACTTT.